This TCR beta chain was captured by sequencing in a study of T cells in localized non-small cell lung cancer (TCRdb year 2020). Context from the whole study: Comparing tumors with uninvolved tumor-adjacent lungs, the study looked at the T cell repertoires of 200 to 250 patients with early-stage NSCLC. All 236 NSCLC patients in the cohort were treatment-naive and had localized lung tumors that were resected. NSCLC patients had a mean age of roughly 69 years, and about 140 were male and around 110 female. Summary of the overall study and its limitations: Longer overall survival was associated with higher T cell density in blood, whereas shorter survival was associated with higher clonality in adjacent lung. The highest T cell clonality was observed in uninvolved tumor-adjacent lung, where clonality exceeded that of tumor, suggesting that antigenic responses were more focused in uninvolved tumor-adjacent lung. A median of around 60 of the top 100 tumor clones turned up in the paired uninvolved adjacent lung, and roughly 30 of those clones also ranked among the top 100 of that same adjacent lung. Multi-region tumor sequencing was not performed, so intratumor heterogeneity could not be excluded. Since the design was exploratory, TCR variables were selected using unadjusted p-values with no false-discovery rate correction.

At diagnosis, peripheral blood, uninvolved tumor-adjacent lung and tumor were collected and were preserved as a mix of fresh-frozen and FFPE material. For TCR repertoire profiling, blood samples were analyzed as peripheral blood mononuclear cells. Note on this clone: This clone's antigen is unknown. No quality values exist for individual bases; no much larger clone is one base distant.

The immunoSEQ Assay was used to sequence TCR beta CDR3 regions from DNA. As for how the authors treated the data: To compute T cell density, TCR beta template counts were normalized to usable DNA, which was estimated by amplifying housekeeping genes. Richness was estimated using the preseqR package, with extrapolation to 400,000 templates for PBMC samples and to 120,000 templates for tissue samples. Clonality was calculated as one minus Pielou's evenness. Tissue-enriched TCRs were identified by differential abundance testing using productive amino-acid clonotypes, minimum total count 5 and alpha 0.1. The Jaccard Index and the Morisita Overlap Index were used to measure repertoire overlap between compartments. TCR beta CDR3s were clustered by GLIPH together with public tetramer-defined viral CDR3s, and at least three viral sequences plus V-gene enrichment were required for viral motifs. The source is immuneACCESS, and TCRdb retained only in-frame sequences with V and J called. Part of the clones is not carried over; for the studies checked, unresolved V genes explain less than half of this, and the remainder is unexplained. V, J and clone size are taken as reported in that table, and D and trimming were inferred from the DNA itself. This sample is represented by 40,000 to 65,000 clones; about 88% of them were singletons. About a sixth of the sample lies in the top ten.

Inclusive of the bounding cysteine and phenylalanine, the CDR3 is 10 residues long. Of all the DNA, just the CDR3 is kept, 30 bases in frame from base 1. The V and J ends are trimmed by 5 bases and 7 bases, leaving 6 bases between them. CDR1 and CDR2 are read off the germline V gene (reference sequence) as DFQATT and SNEGSKA. The TCR originated in a female donor with stage II lung adenocarcinoma. The sequence joins TRBV20-1 to TRBJ2-1; no D gene is confidently identified. Sequenced material: PBMCs, taken before any cancer treatment. The bases are TGCAGTGCTCTAGAAAATGAGCAGTTCTTC. This gives the protein CSALENEQFF.